The sequence of this T cell receptor beta chain was determined in a study of blood T cell repertoires in COVID-19. Original processing methods: From reference gene primer amplification, estimates of nucleated cell counts were derived. The method was immunoSEQ multiplex PCR; TCRdb's version includes in-frame clones alone and lacks a portion of them. V, J and clone size derive from that table, while D and trimming were established from the DNA sequence. This sample yields about 140,000 clones, of which more than 75% are seen a single time; about 4% belongs to the top ten. CDR3 size: 14 residues. CDR1 SGHTA and CDR2 FQGNSA come from the germline V gene. With 3 bases clipped from V and 7 bases from J, the junction kept 3 bases outside the gene matches.

The chain couples TRBV7-2 to TRBJ1-4, with 9 bases identical to TRBD1. The receptor's source is a woman of 80 years or more with acute or convalescent COVID-19. Specimen: peripheral blood. CDR3 amino acids: CASSFRQGGEKLFF. CDR3 DNA: TGTGCCAGCAGCTTCCGACAGGGGGGTGAAAAACTGTTTTTT.